This T cell receptor beta chain was identified during a study of blood T cell repertoires in COVID-19 (dated by TCRdb to the early 2020s). Study-wide context: Samples from collaborators originated in the United States, Italy and Spain and spanned both the acute and convalescent phases of COVID-19. The prospective study material was composed of cDNA or gDNA derived from T cells, B-cell-depleted T cells, or PBMCs. The dataset comprised deeply sampled blood TCRbeta repertoires from subjects exposed to, actively infected with, or recovered from COVID-19. A freely available public database, intended as a resource for researchers studying the immune response to SARS-CoV-2, is where the repertoires were released. The samples were drawn from the first 160 participants of the ongoing ImmuneRACE study and from 1,254 subjects provided by 6 global collaborators. A de-identified subject ID, COVID-19 status, age in years and sex were almost always included in the sample metadata. Where available, HLA class I and class II types were taken from metadata supplied by the sample provider and were not determined by assay-based typing. The full study reports these points: Clinical and demographic metadata were provided uncurated, with the amount varying by source and participant.

A word on this clone: The specificity of this receptor is unknown. Base-call qualities are not available, and no considerably larger clone is one nucleotide away.

Whole blood was collected in K2EDTA tubes by collaborating institutions according to the institutions' own protocols. For TCRbeta analysis, collaborators shipped samples as frozen whole blood, isolated PBMCs, or DNA extracted from either of those sample types. The CDR3, from cysteine to phenylalanine, totals 15 residues. Only CDR3 DNA is held: 45 bases, read in frame from base 1. As encoded in the germline V gene, CDR1 is SGHAT while CDR2 is FQNNGV. V is cut back by 5 bases and J by 10 bases, with 10 bases in the junction unmatched. The immunoSEQ Assay, a bias-controlled multiplex PCR, was used to amplify TCRbeta CDR3 regions from genomic DNA. Concerning the study's data processing: The number of nucleated cells in each sample was estimated by amplification of reference gene primers within the assay. Sequence reads were collapsed and filtered to measure the absolute abundance of every unique TCRbeta CDR3 rearrangement. For each sample, productive Simpson clonality was calculated by taking the square root of Simpson's diversity index across productive rearrangements. TCRdb provides this immuneACCESS table in a form limited to in-frame rearrangements. Some clones are lacking; in checked studies, under half of them reflect an unresolved V gene, and why the rest are absent is not known. That table furnishes V, J and clone size, whereas the DNA furnished D and trimming. For this sample there are just over 250,000 clones; 70% to 90% appear just once. Less than 3% of the sample is taken by the ten largest.

The rearranged segments are TRBV11-2 and TRBJ1-6; a stretch of 8 junction bases matches TRBD1. Sequenced: peripheral blood. The TCR was taken from a woman between 45 and 65 years old with acute or convalescent COVID-19. The CDR3 loop reads CASSASGQGRSPLHF. The DNA reads as follows: TGTGCCAGCAGCGCTAGCGGACAGGGAAGGTCACCCCTCCACTTT.